These T cell receptor beta chains were read from a single sample in a study of T cell repertoires in cytomegalovirus infection. MiXCR, applied by TCRdb to the reads, yields one record per CDR3 protein. The repertoire includes about 740,000 distinct CDR3 sequences, 35% to 40% of them detected once, and more than 2.5% sits in the top ten. The specimen sequenced was PBMCs. These receptors originate from a human donor in good health (CMV status not recorded). Some clones in this sample may be carry-over from other donors' samples. The CDR3 runs from the conserved cysteine through the conserved F or W. The order of the fields is clone size, J gene, V gene, D gene, CDR3 protein, CDR3 DNA. The D gene is left open where the match is weak. Clone size is stated in some rows and not others, as once, few, many or a class when expanded.

clone_size: few
j_call: TRBJ1-4
v_call: TRBV27
d_call: NA
cdr3_aa: CASSPMATNEKLFF
cdr3_nt: TGTGCCAGCAGCCCAATGGCCACTAATGAAAAACTGTTTTTT

clone_size: NA
j_call: TRBJ2-3
v_call: TRBV27
d_call: NA
cdr3_aa: CASSFGVFTDTQYF
cdr3_nt: TGTGCCAGCAGTTTCGGCGTATTCACAGATACGCAGTATTTT

clone_size: NA
j_call: TRBJ2-1
v_call: TRBV7-2
d_call: NA
cdr3_aa: CASSLPSNEQFF
cdr3_nt: TGTGCCAGCAGCTTGCCTAGTAATGAGCAGTTCTTC

clone_size: few
j_call: TRBJ2-1
v_call: TRBV6-2/TRBV6-3
d_call: NA
cdr3_aa: CASRDHHEQFF
cdr3_nt: TGTGCCAGCAGGGACCACCATGAGCAGTTCTTC

clone_size: few
j_call: TRBJ1-1
v_call: TRBV29-1
d_call: NA
cdr3_aa: CSVAGKARRTEAFF
cdr3_nt: TGCAGCGTTGCGGGGAAGGCGCGGAGAACTGAAGCTTTCTTT

clone_size: NA
j_call: TRBJ2-1
v_call: TRBV29-1
d_call: TRBD2
cdr3_aa: CSGDLAAHNEQFF
cdr3_nt: TGCAGCGGCGATCTAGCGGCTCACAATGAGCAGTTCTTC

clone_size: NA
j_call: TRBJ1-1
v_call: TRBV11-2
d_call: NA
cdr3_aa: CASSYPIGRDTEAFF
cdr3_nt: TGTGCCAGCAGCTACCCAATCGGGCGGGACACTGAAGCTTTCTTT

clone_size: few
j_call: TRBJ1-1
v_call: TRBV29-1
d_call: NA
cdr3_aa: CSVRGVESRNTEAFF
cdr3_nt: TGCAGCGTCCGAGGGGTCGAGAGTCGGAACACTGAAGCTTTCTTT

clone_size: NA
j_call: TRBJ2-4
v_call: TRBV11-1
d_call: NA
cdr3_aa: CASSRPPRAKNIQYF
cdr3_nt: TGTGCCAGCTCAAGACCCCCTCGGGCCAAAAACATTCAGTACTTC

clone_size: NA
j_call: TRBJ2-7
v_call: TRBV6-5
d_call: NA
cdr3_aa: CASRPVVGQKAYEQYF
cdr3_nt: TGTGCCAGCCGACCGGTGGTAGGACAGAAGGCCTACGAGCAGTACTTC

clone_size: NA
j_call: TRBJ2-5
v_call: TRBV20-1
d_call: NA
cdr3_aa: CSARPKVWRAQETQYF
cdr3_nt: TGCAGTGCTAGGCCCAAGGTGTGGCGGGCCCAAGAGACCCAGTACTTC

clone_size: few
j_call: TRBJ2-5
v_call: TRBV19
d_call: NA
cdr3_aa: CASGRADQETQYF
cdr3_nt: TGTGCCTCTGGGCGGGCTGACCAAGAGACCCAGTACTTC

clone_size: few
j_call: TRBJ1-1
v_call: TRBV20-1
d_call: NA
cdr3_aa: CVEGGERTEAFF
cdr3_nt: TGCGTAGAAGGGGGGGAAAGAACTGAAGCTTTCTTT

clone_size: NA
j_call: TRBJ2-1
v_call: TRBV6-5
d_call: TRBD2
cdr3_aa: CASSLLSGTTSTSRFF
cdr3_nt: TGTGCCAGCAGTTTGCTAAGCGGGACGACTTCGACGAGTCGGTTCTTC

clone_size: NA
j_call: TRBJ2-5
v_call: TRBV28
d_call: TRBD2
cdr3_aa: CASSQRGSGVGTQYF
cdr3_nt: TGTGCCAGCAGCCAAAGGGGCAGCGGGGTGGGGACCCAGTACTTC

clone_size: many
j_call: TRBJ2-2
v_call: TRBV6-6
d_call: NA
cdr3_aa: CASSYSGTGELFF
cdr3_nt: TGTGCCAGCAGTTACTCAGGGACCGGGGAGCTGTTTTTT

clone_size: NA
j_call: TRBJ2-2
v_call: TRBV6-6
d_call: NA
cdr3_aa: CATWGGHSNTGELFF
cdr3_nt: TGTGCCACTTGGGGGGGGCATTCGAACACCGGGGAGCTGTTTTTT

clone_size: NA
j_call: TRBJ2-3
v_call: TRBV7-9
d_call: NA
cdr3_aa: CASSLALDTQYF
cdr3_nt: TGTGCCAGCAGCTTAGCCCTAGATACGCAGTATTTT

clone_size: NA
j_call: TRBJ2-1
v_call: TRBV19
d_call: TRBD2
cdr3_aa: CASSRAGGLYNEQFF
cdr3_nt: TGTGCCAGTAGTAGGGCGGGAGGGCTCTACAATGAGCAGTTCTTC

clone_size: NA
j_call: TRBJ1-2
v_call: TRBV28
d_call: TRBD1
cdr3_aa: CASSLSGQGEGYTF
cdr3_nt: TGTGCCAGCAGTTTATCCGGACAGGGAGAGGGCTACACCTTC

clone_size: few
j_call: TRBJ2-7
v_call: TRBV9
d_call: NA
cdr3_aa: CASSVSDTGQSEQYF
cdr3_nt: TGTGCCAGCAGCGTATCGGACACGGGACAATCCGAGCAGTACTTC

clone_size: NA
j_call: TRBJ2-7
v_call: TRBV12-3/TRBV12-4
d_call: NA
cdr3_aa: CASSSRAVYEQYF
cdr3_nt: TGTGCCAGCAGTTCCCGGGCCGTCTACGAGCAGTACTTC

clone_size: NA
j_call: TRBJ2-5
v_call: TRBV10-2
d_call: TRBD2
cdr3_aa: CASVDGLAVGLGETQYF
cdr3_nt: TGCGCCAGCGTTGACGGACTAGCGGTTGGGCTGGGAGAGACCCAGTACTTC

clone_size: NA
j_call: TRBJ2-1
v_call: TRBV19
d_call: NA
cdr3_aa: CASSMGAEYNEQFF
cdr3_nt: TGTGCCAGTAGTATGGGAGCAGAGTACAATGAGCAGTTCTTC

clone_size: few
j_call: TRBJ1-2
v_call: TRBV19
d_call: NA
cdr3_aa: CASSMTLRQGNGYTF
cdr3_nt: TGTGCCAGTAGTATGACCTTACGGCAGGGTAACGGCTACACCTTC

clone_size: many
j_call: TRBJ2-7
v_call: TRBV7-9
d_call: NA
cdr3_aa: CAMKWGLTNYEQYF
cdr3_nt: TGTGCCATGAAGTGGGGTCTCACAAACTACGAGCAGTACTTC

clone_size: NA
j_call: TRBJ2-6
v_call: TRBV7-6
d_call: NA
cdr3_aa: CASSPRPGPSLSGATVLTF
cdr3_nt: TGTGCCAGCAGCCCGAGGCCTGGACCTTCCCTCTCTGGGGCCACCGTCCTGACTTTC

clone_size: many
j_call: TRBJ2-3
v_call: TRBV7-6
d_call: TRBD2
cdr3_aa: CASSLTGRGLAGKTDTQYF
cdr3_nt: TGTGCCAGCAGCCTGACCGGGAGGGGCCTAGCGGGAAAGACAGATACGCAGTATTTT

clone_size: few
j_call: TRBJ2-3
v_call: TRBV19
d_call: NA
cdr3_aa: CASSFTTITDTQYF
cdr3_nt: TGTGCCAGTAGTTTCACGACTATCACAGATACGCAGTATTTT

clone_size: NA
j_call: TRBJ2-7
v_call: TRBV20-1
d_call: TRBD2
cdr3_aa: CSAQKGLPYEQYF
cdr3_nt: TGCAGTGCCCAAAAGGGACTACCCTACGAGCAGTACTTC

clone_size: few
j_call: TRBJ2-7
v_call: TRBV28
d_call: TRBD1
cdr3_aa: CASSLERDRATYEQYF
cdr3_nt: TGTGCCAGCAGTTTAGAGCGGGACAGGGCTACCTACGAGCAGTACTTC

clone_size: NA
j_call: TRBJ2-4
v_call: TRBV19
d_call: TRBD1
cdr3_aa: CASSVTQGLGPKNIQYF
cdr3_nt: TGTGCCAGTAGTGTAACACAGGGGTTGGGGCCCAAAAACATTCAGTACTTC

clone_size: many
j_call: TRBJ2-7
v_call: TRBV10-3
d_call: TRBD2
cdr3_aa: CAISRTSGTYEQYF
cdr3_nt: TGTGCCATCAGCCGGACTAGCGGAACGTACGAGCAGTACTTC

clone_size: NA
j_call: TRBJ2-1
v_call: TRBV10-2
d_call: TRBD2
cdr3_aa: CASSHGLAGDNEQFF
cdr3_nt: TGCGCCAGCAGTCATGGACTAGCGGGGGACAATGAGCAGTTCTTC

clone_size: NA
j_call: TRBJ1-5
v_call: TRBV7-9
d_call: NA
cdr3_aa: CASGGGWGDQPQHF
cdr3_nt: TGTGCCAGCGGGGGGGGATGGGGTGATCAGCCCCAGCATTTT

clone_size: once
j_call: TRBJ2-7
v_call: TRBV5-1
d_call: TRBD2
cdr3_aa: CASSFGTSVTGEYF
cdr3_nt: TGCGCCAGCAGCTTTGGGACTAGCGTGACCGGGGAGTACTTC

clone_size: many
j_call: TRBJ2-6
v_call: TRBV7-2
d_call: NA
cdr3_aa: CASSLQGGKYSGANVLTF
cdr3_nt: TGTGCCAGCAGCTTACAGGGCGGGAAGTACTCTGGGGCCAACGTCCTGACTTTC

clone_size: NA
j_call: TRBJ2-2
v_call: TRBV7-4
d_call: NA
cdr3_aa: CASSLHTPTGTGELFF
cdr3_nt: TGTGCCAGCAGCTTACACACCCCTACAGGCACCGGGGAGCTGTTTTTT

clone_size: NA
j_call: TRBJ2-4
v_call: TRBV7-9
d_call: TRBD2
cdr3_aa: CASSPILTPLTGLAVAKNIQYF
cdr3_nt: TGTGCCAGCAGCCCAATCCTGACCCCCTTGACAGGACTAGCGGTAGCCAAAAACATTCAGTACTTC

clone_size: NA
j_call: TRBJ2-4
v_call: TRBV7-6
d_call: NA
cdr3_aa: CASSLEDSGFQYF
cdr3_nt: TGTGCCAGCAGCTTAGAGGACAGTGGGTTTCAGTACTTC

clone_size: few
j_call: TRBJ1-5
v_call: TRBV28
d_call: NA
cdr3_aa: CASSVPALLLGQPQHF
cdr3_nt: TGTGCCAGCAGTGTACCCGCCCTCCTTTTAGGGCAGCCCCAGCATTTT

clone_size: few
j_call: TRBJ2-2
v_call: TRBV11-2
d_call: NA
cdr3_aa: CASSFTGEAGELFF
cdr3_nt: TGTGCCAGCAGCTTTACTGGAGAGGCTGGGGAGCTGTTTTTT

clone_size: NA
j_call: TRBJ2-1
v_call: TRBV6-1
d_call: TRBD1
cdr3_aa: CASSARDREGRDEQFF
cdr3_nt: TGTGCCAGCAGCGCCCGGGACAGGGAAGGTAGGGATGAGCAGTTCTTC

clone_size: NA
j_call: TRBJ2-7
v_call: TRBV6-1
d_call: TRBD1
cdr3_aa: CASRQGTAYEQYF
cdr3_nt: TGTGCCAGCAGACAGGGGACGGCCTACGAGCAGTACTTC

clone_size: NA
j_call: TRBJ2-5
v_call: TRBV9
d_call: TRBD2
cdr3_aa: CASTSGGCWETQYF
cdr3_nt: TGTGCCAGCACCTCCGGGGGGTGCTGGGAGACCCAGTACTTC

clone_size: many
j_call: TRBJ2-7
v_call: TRBV12-3/TRBV12-4
d_call: TRBD1
cdr3_aa: CASSFSRGLNDEQYF
cdr3_nt: TGTGCCAGCAGTTTCTCCAGGGGGCTAAACGACGAGCAGTACTTC

clone_size: few
j_call: TRBJ2-3
v_call: TRBV7-2
d_call: NA
cdr3_aa: CASSLVIGVTDTQYF
cdr3_nt: TGTGCCAGCAGCTTAGTCATTGGAGTCACAGATACGCAGTATTTT

clone_size: few
j_call: TRBJ2-7
v_call: TRBV10-3
d_call: TRBD1
cdr3_aa: CAISESPGQAEQYF
cdr3_nt: TGTGCCATCAGTGAGTCCCCTGGACAGGCCGAGCAGTACTTC

clone_size: many
j_call: TRBJ1-3
v_call: TRBV12-3/TRBV12-4
d_call: NA
cdr3_aa: CASSPRGNTIYF
cdr3_nt: TGTGCCAGCAGCCCTCGTGGAAACACCATATATTTT

clone_size: NA
j_call: TRBJ2-4
v_call: TRBV18
d_call: TRBD2
cdr3_aa: CASSDEGTIKNIQYF
cdr3_nt: TGTGCCAGCTCTGACGAAGGGACTATCAAAAACATTCAGTACTTC

clone_size: few
j_call: TRBJ1-1
v_call: TRBV6-1
d_call: TRBD1
cdr3_aa: CASSTGGLEAFF
cdr3_nt: TGTGCCAGCAGCACAGGGGGTTTAGAAGCTTTCTTT

clone_size: NA
j_call: TRBJ1-5
v_call: TRBV20-1
d_call: NA
cdr3_aa: CSAATYPSNQPQHF
cdr3_nt: TGCAGTGCGGCAACTTATCCTAGCAATCAGCCCCAGCATTTT